The sequence of this T cell receptor (beta chain) was determined in a study of regulatory T cells in long-lasting Graves disease. Germline CDR1 reads SNHLY; CDR2 reads FYNNEI. The CDR3 runs 20 residues. The ends lost 6 bases at V and 4 bases at J; junction bases unmatched: 20. HTBI primers from iRepertoire and Arm-PCR of CDR3 regions yielded the TCR beta libraries. MiXCR, applied by TCRdb to the multiplex PCR reads, yields one record per CDR3 protein. The sample lists more than 350,000 distinct CDR3 sequences; 21% were seen once. Time point: persistent/refractory GD, antithyroid drugs over 5 years with positive TRAb. From RNA extracted from PBMCs, the TCR library was made.

The sequence was obtained from a female donor with Graves disease. The J gene is TRBJ2-1, the V gene TRBV2, with 11 bases fitting TRBD2. Specimen: peripheral blood mononuclear cells (PBMCs), collected when the disease was refractory, from a patient treated with antithyroid drugs. CDR3 region: CASSQDRGSGRGLMYNEQFF. Here the CDR3 DNA reads TGTGCCAGCAGCCAAGATCGGGGTAGCGGGAGGGGATTAATGTACAATGAGCAGTTCTTC.